This entry describes one T cell receptor (beta chain). This specimen belongs to a study of blood T cell repertoires in COVID-19. Here immunoSEQ multiplex PCR was the method, and the copy in TCRdb shows in-frame clones only, minus some. The repertoire holds about 79,000 clones, with about 90% as singletons. This receptor was obtained from a man aged 50-60 years with active COVID-19. The sequencing sample was made of peripheral blood.

The CDR3 region has the DNA TGTGCCAGCAGCTTAGATACGGTGGGGGGTTCACCCCTCCACTTT. It specifies CASSLDTVGGSPLHF. This rearrangement joins TRBV11-3 to TRBJ1-6; perhaps TRBD1 as D (5 bases). V lost 0 bases and J lost 9, with 12 bases in between. Germline V lookup: CDR1 SGHNT, CDR2 YENEEA. The CDR3 is 15 amino acids.